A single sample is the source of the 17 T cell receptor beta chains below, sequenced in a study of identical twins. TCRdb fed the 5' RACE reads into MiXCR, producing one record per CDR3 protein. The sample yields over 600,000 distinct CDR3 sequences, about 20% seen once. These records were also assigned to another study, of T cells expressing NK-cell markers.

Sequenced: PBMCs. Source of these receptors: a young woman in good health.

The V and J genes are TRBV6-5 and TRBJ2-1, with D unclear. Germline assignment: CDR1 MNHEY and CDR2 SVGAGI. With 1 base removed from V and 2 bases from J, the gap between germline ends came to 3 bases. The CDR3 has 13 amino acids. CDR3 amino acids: CASSYYPYNEQFF. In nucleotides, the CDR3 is TGTGCCAGCAGTTACTACCCCTACAATGAGCAGTTCTTC.

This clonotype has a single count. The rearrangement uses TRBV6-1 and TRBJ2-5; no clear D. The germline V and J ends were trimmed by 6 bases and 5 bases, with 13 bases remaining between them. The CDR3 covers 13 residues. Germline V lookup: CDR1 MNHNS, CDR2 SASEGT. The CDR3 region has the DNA TGTGCCAGCAGCATTTTATTCCGGGAGACCCAGTACTTC. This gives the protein CASSILFRETQYF.

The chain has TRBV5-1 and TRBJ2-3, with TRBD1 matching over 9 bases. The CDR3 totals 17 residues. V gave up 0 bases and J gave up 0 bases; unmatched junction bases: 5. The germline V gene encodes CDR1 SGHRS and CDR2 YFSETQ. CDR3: CASSLGDRATSTDTQYF. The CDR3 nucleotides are TGCGCCAGCAGCTTGGGGGACAGGGCCACTAGCACAGATACGCAGTATTTT. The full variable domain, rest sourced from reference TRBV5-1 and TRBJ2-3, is KAGVTQTPRYLIKTRGQQVTLSCSPISGHRSVSWYQQTPGQGLQFLFEYFSETQRNKGNFPGRFSGRQFSNSRSEMNVSTLELGDSALYLCASSLGDRATSTDTQYFGPGTRLTVL.

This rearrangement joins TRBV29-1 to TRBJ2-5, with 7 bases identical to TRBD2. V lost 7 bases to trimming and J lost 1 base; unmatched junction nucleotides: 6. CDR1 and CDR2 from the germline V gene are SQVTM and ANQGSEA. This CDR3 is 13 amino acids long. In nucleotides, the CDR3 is TGCAGCGCCCCCGCGGGAGTCCAAGAGACCCAGTACTTC. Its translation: CSAPAGVQETQYF.

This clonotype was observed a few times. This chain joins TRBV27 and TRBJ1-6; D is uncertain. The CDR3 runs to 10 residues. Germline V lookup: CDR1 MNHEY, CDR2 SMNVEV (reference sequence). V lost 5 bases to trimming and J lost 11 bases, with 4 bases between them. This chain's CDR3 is CASSPTPLHF. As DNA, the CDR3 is TGTGCCAGCAGTCCGACACCCCTCCACTTT.

CDR3 in amino acids: CASSLLVGGAYRETQYF. CDR3 in DNA: TGTGCCAGCAGCTTGTTGGTTGGGGGGGCTTACCGAGAGACCCAGTACTTC. The chain joins TRBV5-8 to TRBJ2-5; D might be TRBD2 (7 bases). The germline V gene encodes CDR1 SGHTS and CDR2 YDEGEE. Deletions cut 1 base from V and 4 bases from J, with 20 bases between. This CDR3 region has 17 residues.

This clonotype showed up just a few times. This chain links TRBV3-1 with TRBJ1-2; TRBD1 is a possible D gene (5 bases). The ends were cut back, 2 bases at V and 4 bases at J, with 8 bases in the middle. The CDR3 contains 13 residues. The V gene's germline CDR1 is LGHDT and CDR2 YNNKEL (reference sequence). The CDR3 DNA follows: TGTGCCAGCAGCCAACAGGGAGCCTATGGCTACACCTTC. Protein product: CASSQQGAYGYTF.

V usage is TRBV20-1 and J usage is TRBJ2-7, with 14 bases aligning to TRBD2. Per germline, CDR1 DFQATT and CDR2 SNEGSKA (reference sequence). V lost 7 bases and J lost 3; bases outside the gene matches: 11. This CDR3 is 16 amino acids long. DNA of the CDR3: TGCAGTGTTCCGGGACTAGCGGGAGTCTATAGCTACGAGCAGTACTTC. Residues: CSVPGLAGVYSYEQYF.

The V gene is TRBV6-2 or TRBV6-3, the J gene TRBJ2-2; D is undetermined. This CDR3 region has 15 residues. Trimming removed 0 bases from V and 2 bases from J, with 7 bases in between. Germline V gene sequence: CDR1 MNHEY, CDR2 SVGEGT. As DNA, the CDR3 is TGTGCCAGCAGTTACTCGCGCATCAACACCGGGGAGCTGTTTTTT. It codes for CASSYSRINTGELFF.

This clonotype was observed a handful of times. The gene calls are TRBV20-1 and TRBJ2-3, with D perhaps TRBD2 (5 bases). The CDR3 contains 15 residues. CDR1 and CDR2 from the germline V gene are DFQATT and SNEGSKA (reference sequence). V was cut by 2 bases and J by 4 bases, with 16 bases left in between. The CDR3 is CSARIPDGVSDTQYF. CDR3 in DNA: TGCAGTGCTAGAATTCCGGACGGGGTCTCAGATACGCAGTATTTT.

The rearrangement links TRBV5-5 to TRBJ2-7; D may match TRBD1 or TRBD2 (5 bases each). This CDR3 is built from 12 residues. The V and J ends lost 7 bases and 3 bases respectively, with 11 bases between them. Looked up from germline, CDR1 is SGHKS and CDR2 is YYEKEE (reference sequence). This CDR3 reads CASFGTSYEQYF. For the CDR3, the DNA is TGTGCCAGCTTCGGGACCAGCTACGAGCAGTACTTC.

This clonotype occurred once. DNA of the CDR3: TGTGCCAGCAGTTTGAAACAGGGGCCCCCCAATGAGCAGTTCTTC. Its translation is CASSLKQGPPNEQFF. This sequence joins TRBV27 and TRBJ2-1, with TRBD1 matching 7 bases. The CDR3 spans 15 residues. Per germline, CDR1 MNHEY and CDR2 SMNVEV (reference sequence). V shed 3 bases, J shed 6 bases, and the junction held 8 bases outside the gene matches.

CDR3 sequence: CASSSLAGGLAFF. CDR3 nucleotides: TGTGCCAGCAGCTCTCTAGCGGGGGGGCTGGCGTTCTTC. The V call is TRBV7-9, the J call TRBJ2-1; 12 bases are shared with TRBD2. Germline-derived CDR1 and CDR2 are SEHNR and FQNEAQ (reference sequence). This CDR3 contains 13 residues. Trimming took 4 bases from V and 15 from J; bases not matched to a gene: 7. Drawing the rest from reference TRBV7-9 and TRBJ2-1, the complete variable domain is DTGVSQNPRHKITKRGQNVTFRCDPISEHNRLYWYRQTLGQGPEFLTYFQNEAQLEKSRLLSDRFSAERPKGSFSTLEIQRTEQGDSAMYLCASSSLAGGLAFFGPGTRLTVL.

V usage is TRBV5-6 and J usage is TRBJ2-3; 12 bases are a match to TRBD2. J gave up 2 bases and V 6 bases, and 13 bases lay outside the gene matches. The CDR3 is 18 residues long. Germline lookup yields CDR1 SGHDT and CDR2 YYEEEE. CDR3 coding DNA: TGTGCCAGCACCATGCCGGGACTAGCGGGTCGTTACACAGATACGCAGTATTTT. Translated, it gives CASTMPGLAGRYTDTQYF.

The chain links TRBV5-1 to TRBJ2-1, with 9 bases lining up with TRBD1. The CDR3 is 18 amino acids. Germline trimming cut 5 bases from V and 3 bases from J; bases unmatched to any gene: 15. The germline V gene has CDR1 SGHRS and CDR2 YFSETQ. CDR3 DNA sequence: TGCGCCAGCAGTGGACAGGGGAAATTATACGGTGACTACAATGAGCAGTTCTTC. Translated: CASSGQGKLYGDYNEQFF.

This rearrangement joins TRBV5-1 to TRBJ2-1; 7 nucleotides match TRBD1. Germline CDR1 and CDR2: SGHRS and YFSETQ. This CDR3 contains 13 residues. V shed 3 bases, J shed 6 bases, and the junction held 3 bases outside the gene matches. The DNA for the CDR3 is TGCGCCAGCAGCTCACACAGGGGCAATGAGCAGTTCTTC. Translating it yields CASSSHRGNEQFF. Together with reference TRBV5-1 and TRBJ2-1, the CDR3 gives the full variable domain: KAGVTQTPRYLIKTRGQQVTLSCSPISGHRSVSWYQQTPGQGLQFLFEYFSETQRNKGNFPGRFSGRQFSNSRSEMNVSTLELGDSALYLCASSSHRGNEQFFGPGTRLTVL.

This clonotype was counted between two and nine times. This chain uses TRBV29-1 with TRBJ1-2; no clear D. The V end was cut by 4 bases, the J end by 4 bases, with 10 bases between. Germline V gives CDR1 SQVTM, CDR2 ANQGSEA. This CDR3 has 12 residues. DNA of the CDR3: TGCAGCGTTGTGGGTCAGAGCTATGGCTACACCTTC. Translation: CSVVGQSYGYTF. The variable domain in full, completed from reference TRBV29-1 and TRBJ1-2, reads SAVISQKPSRDICQRGTSLTIQCQVDSQVTMMFWYRQQPGQSLTLIATANQGSEATYESGFVIDKFPISRPNLTFSTLTVSNMSPEDSSIYLCSVVGQSYGYTFGSGTRLTVV.